This passage covers 10 T cell receptor beta chains from one sample sequenced in a study of vaccination and CD4 T cells after COVID-19. Oncomine TCR Beta short-read sequencing was applied to DNA from cultured CD4+ T cells. One entry per CDR3 protein, called by TCRdb with MiXCR from the PCR reads. The table includes 9,500 to 10,000 distinct CDR3 sequences, less than 70% detected once. No antigens are known for them. Treatment denoted: approximately nine-day PBMC culture with coronavirus spike peptide pools or control peptides (ViraFEST assay). Prior to the COVID-19 pandemic (2011-2018), the unexposed donor's CD4+ T cells were collected. Material: CD4+ T cells from blood, cultured in vitro. Receptors were obtained from a human donor in good health.

The chain links TRBV12-5 to TRBJ1-5; no firm D call. The length of the CDR3 is 18 residues. V was pared by 0 bases and J by 0 bases, with 15 bases between. CDR1 is LGHNT and CDR2 is FRNRAP in the germline V gene. The CDR3 reads CASGLVQLPSFSNQPQHF. In DNA, the CDR3 is TGTGCTAGTGGTTTGGTACAGCTGCCAAGCTTTAGCAATCAGCCCCAGCATTTT.

The J gene is TRBJ1-4, the V gene TRBV4-1, with D uncertain. The CDR3 is made up of 16 amino acids. The ends were cut back, 0 bases at V and 4 bases at J, with 12 bases in the middle. Germline assignment: CDR1 MGHRA and CDR2 YSYEKL. CDR3 sequence: CASSQDLGFGNEKLFF. In DNA, the CDR3 is TGCGCCAGCAGCCAAGATCTGGGGTTCGGTAATGAAAAACTGTTTTTT.

The V call is TRBV20-1, the J call TRBJ2-7; perhaps D is TRBD1 or TRBD2 (5 bases each). Trimming removed 6 bases from V and 0 bases from J, with 24 bases in between. The length of the CDR3 is 17 residues. Germline V gene data show CDR1 as DFQATT and CDR2 as SNEGSKA (reference sequence). The CDR3 protein is CSATPDWGSLSSYEQYF. The DNA of the CDR3 is TGCAGTGCCACTCCGGACTGGGGGTCTTTAAGCTCCTACGAGCAGTACTTC.

The rearrangement links TRBV7-9 to TRBJ2-7; 9 bases line up with TRBD2. Germline lookup yields CDR1 SEHNR and CDR2 FQNEAQ (reference sequence). The length of the CDR3 is 15 residues. The V and J ends lost 4 bases and 4 bases, in that order; junction bases with no gene match: 8. The DNA for the CDR3 is TGTGCCAGCAGCTCGGGACTAGCCTTAGGGTACGAGCAGTACTTC. The encoded protein is CASSSGLALGYEQYF.

This clonotype showed up just a few times. This chain uses TRBV27 with TRBJ1-5; tentative D call: TRBD1 (6 bases). V was pared by 5 bases and J by 5 bases, with 25 bases between. This CDR3 is 18 amino acids long. CDR1 MNHEY and CDR2 SMNVEV come from the germline V gene (reference sequence). The CDR3 loop reads CASSPDSDITGGDQPQHF. The CDR3, as DNA: TGTGCCAGCAGTCCAGACTCGGACATCACGGGGGGCGATCAGCCCCAGCATTTT.

The rearrangement joins TRBV2 to TRBJ2-5, with 14 bases matching TRBD2. Germline CDR1 and CDR2: SNHLY and FYNNEI. Germline trimming cut 6 bases from V and 5 bases from J; bases unmatched to any gene: 5. The CDR3 spans 15 residues. CDR3 amino acids: CASRTGTSGGETQYF. The CDR3 nucleotides read TGTGCCAGCAGAACAGGGACTAGCGGGGGTGAGACCCAGTACTTC.

This clonotype was picked up a small number of times. This chain links TRBV19 with TRBJ1-5; no clear D gene. From germline, CDR1 is LNHDA and CDR2 SQIVND (reference sequence). The CDR3 loop spans 13 amino acids. Trimming pared 1 base from V and 6 bases from J, leaving 7 bases between. The CDR3 bases are TGTGCCAGTAGTATAGCAATACGTCAGCCCCAGCATTTT. This translates into CASSIAIRQPQHF.

The J gene is TRBJ1-1, the V gene TRBV7-8; no definite D call. The V gene lost 5 bases and the J gene lost 6 bases, with 7 bases spanning the gap. The germline V gene encodes CDR1 SGHVS and CDR2 FQNEAQ. The CDR3 totals 11 residues. CDR3 DNA: TGTGCCAGCAGCCCACTTTCTGAAGCTTTCTTT. Its protein product is CASSPLSEAFF.

V usage is TRBV7-2 and J usage is TRBJ1-2, with a possible D match to TRBD1 (6 bases). Germline lookup yields CDR1 SGHTA and CDR2 FQGNSA. The V and J ends lost 5 bases and 6 bases respectively, with 13 bases between them. The CDR3 totals 13 residues. The CDR3 DNA reads as TGTGCCAGCAGCAAAGCACAGGGAAATGGCTACACCTTC. This sequence encodes CASSKAQGNGYTF.

This clonotype was observed once. This chain uses TRBV28 with TRBJ2-6; weak D call: TRBD2 (5 bases). Germline V gene lookup returns CDR1 MDHEN and CDR2 SYDVKM. Trimming took off 11 bases at V and 4 bases at J, with 15 bases between the two ends. The CDR3 is 14 amino acids. CDR3 region: CASQVSGGANVLTF. The DNA for the CDR3 is TGTGCCTCTCAGGTTTCGGGGGGGGCCAACGTCCTGACTTTC.